This TCR beta chain is from a study of shared clonotypes between healthy human individuals. Study-wide background: Each donor's CD4 naive and CD4 memory cells filled three plates apiece, CD8 naive two, and CD8 memory one.

Of note for this clone: This same CDR3 is encoded by further DNA sequences in the sample.

Each subset's genomic DNA was shared equally among a number of immunoSEQ plates. As originally analysed: Filtering differed, since immunoSEQ gave only junction sequences and no quality scores. The method was immunoSEQ multiplex PCR; TCRdb's version includes in-frame clones alone and lacks a portion of them. Clonal size and the V and J genes are those of that table, whereas D and trimming came from the DNA. Among about 1.5 million clones listed, roughly 96% were seen once. Trimming took 4 bases from V and 0 from J, leaving 4 bases between them. This CDR3 contains 12 residues. The germline CDR1 and CDR2 sequences are SNHLY and FYNNEI. Nashville, Tennessee was home to all donors, each a Caucasian adult.

This TCR came from a man aged 30-40 years in good health. Sequencing input: naive CD4+ T cells sorted from blood. As for subset: CD45RA+ positively selected. This sequence joins TRBV2 and TRBJ2-7, with D unresolved. The CDR3: CASSADSYEQYF. CDR3 coding DNA: TGTGCCAGCAGTGCCGACTCCTACGAGCAGTACTTC.